This TCR beta chain was retrieved from a study of T cell repertoires in cytomegalovirus infection. Trimming removed 5 bases from V and 7 bases from J, with 13 bases in between. Germline V gives CDR1 SEHNR, CDR2 FQNEAQ (reference sequence). CDR3 length equals 13 residues. The table lists this clonotype with many counts. The antigen is unknown. In TCRdb, the reads were re-called with MiXCR into one record per CDR3 protein. The sample includes some 940,000 distinct CDR3 sequences, 25% to 40% of them seen just once. The starting material was cultured CD8+ T cells from PBMCs, obtained from culture after CMV antigen stimulation. The chain couples TRBV7-9 to TRBJ2-3; D assignment may be TRBD1 or TRBD2 (6 bases each). The clonotype comes from a human donor in good health (CMV status not recorded). Some clones in this sample may be carry-over from other donors' samples. As DNA, the CDR3 is TGTGCCAGCAGCGCACAGGGACTGAATACGCAGTATTTT. Translation gives CASSAQGLNTQYF.